The 10 T cell receptor beta chains below all came from one sample that was sequenced in a study of blood T cell repertoires in COVID-19. TCRdb keeps only in-frame clones here, not all; method: immunoSEQ multiplex PCR. The table has about 160,000 clones, 90% to 95% seen once. The sample taken for sequencing was peripheral blood. All receptors derive from a woman in her sixties with COVID-19, enrolled during active disease.

V usage is TRBV5-4 and J usage is TRBJ2-1; D is perhaps TRBD2 (7 bases). This CDR3 has 15 residues. V lost 4 bases and J 5 bases, leaving 16 bases between the germline ends. The germline gives CDR1 SGHNT, CDR2 YYREEE (reference sequence). CDR3 bases: TGTGCCAGCAGCCCGGCCGGGGGGCTTAACAATGAGCAGTTCTTC. This sequence encodes CASSPAGGLNNEQFF.

The chain links TRBV29-1 to TRBJ1-2, with 8 bases matching TRBD1. Trimming removed 2 bases from V and 3 bases from J; junction bases left unmatched: 5. Per germline, CDR1 SQVTM and CDR2 ANQGSEA. There are 14 residues in the CDR3. CDR3: CSVERATGDYGYTF. The CDR3 nucleotides are TGCAGCGTTGAAAGGGCGACAGGGGACTATGGCTACACCTTC.

The chain employs TRBV29-1 and TRBJ2-7; no clear D gene. V was clipped by 4 bases and J by 9 bases, with 22 bases between them. The germline V gene encodes CDR1 SQVTM and CDR2 ANQGSEA. The CDR3 runs to 14 residues. The CDR3 DNA reads TGCAGCGTTGTTGTGAATAATATGGTACCCGGGCAGTACTTC. Its translation is CSVVVNNMVPGQYF.

The chain links TRBV10-2 to TRBJ2-1; a possible D gene is TRBD2 (6 bases). V gave up 6 bases and J gave up 7 bases, with 25 bases separating them. Germline assignment: CDR1 WSHSY and CDR2 SAAADI. The CDR3 contains 17 residues. The CDR3 DNA sequence: TGCGCCAGCAGCCCGCCCCGACTAGTTATATCGGCTAATGAGCAGTTCTTC. Translation: CASSPPRLVISANEQFF.

This chain joins TRBV18 and TRBJ1-1; 9 bases are a match to TRBD1. V lost 3 bases, J lost 0 bases, and 11 bases stayed unmatched. The CDR3 covers 18 residues. Germline CDR1 is KGHSH and CDR2 is LQKENI. In DNA form, the CDR3 reads TGTGCCAGCTCACCTCGCCCGGGACAGGGTCTCATGAACACTGAAGCTTTCTTT. It specifies CASSPRPGQGLMNTEAFF.

With regard to this clone: The junction and the germline gene differ at one end; a read error may be behind it. The rearrangement uses TRBV6-1 and TRBJ2-7; 10 positions agree with TRBD2. This CDR3 contains 15 residues. CDR1 and CDR2 (germline): MNHNS, SASEGT. The CDR3 protein is CASREGTSATYEQYF. The CDR3 DNA follows: TGTGCCAGCAGGGAAGGGACTAGCGCCACCTACGAGCAGTACTTC.

The chain employs TRBV29-1 and TRBJ1-2, with D tentatively TRBD1 (5 bases). Germline CDR1 SQVTM, CDR2 ANQGSEA. V shed 6 bases and J shed 1 base, with 15 bases lying between them. The CDR3 covers 14 residues. This CDR3 is CSVDPGLLNYGYTF. DNA for the CDR3: TGCAGCGTCGACCCGGGACTGCTTAACTATGGCTACACCTTC.

This chain uses TRBV5-1 with TRBJ2-2; TRBD2 matches at 7 bases. V lost 1 base to trimming and J lost 1 base; unmatched junction nucleotides: 4. CDR1 is SGHRS and CDR2 is YFSETQ in the germline V gene. The CDR3 extends over 16 amino acids. The CDR3 loop is CASSLQRGRNTGELFF. DNA for the CDR3: TGCGCCAGCAGCTTGCAGCGGGGCCGGAACACCGGGGAGCTGTTTTTT.

The rearrangement uses TRBV11-2 and TRBJ2-1; 9 bases line up with TRBD2. Germline loops: CDR1 SGHAT, CDR2 FQNNGV. The CDR3 length is 15 residues. J lost 5 bases, V lost 3 bases, and 5 bases had no gene match. CDR3 nucleotides: TGTGCCAGCAGCTTTCCGGGACTAGCAGACAATGAGCAGTTCTTC. Protein: CASSFPGLADNEQFF.

CDR3 bases: TGCAGCGTTCACGGGATTGGACTCAACACGGGTGGCTACACCTTC. It encodes CSVHGIGLNTGGYTF. This chain links TRBV29-1 with TRBJ1-2; D unresolved. This CDR3 comprises 15 residues. V was pared by 5 bases and J by 7 bases, with 23 bases between. In germline, CDR1 is SQVTM, CDR2 ANQGSEA.